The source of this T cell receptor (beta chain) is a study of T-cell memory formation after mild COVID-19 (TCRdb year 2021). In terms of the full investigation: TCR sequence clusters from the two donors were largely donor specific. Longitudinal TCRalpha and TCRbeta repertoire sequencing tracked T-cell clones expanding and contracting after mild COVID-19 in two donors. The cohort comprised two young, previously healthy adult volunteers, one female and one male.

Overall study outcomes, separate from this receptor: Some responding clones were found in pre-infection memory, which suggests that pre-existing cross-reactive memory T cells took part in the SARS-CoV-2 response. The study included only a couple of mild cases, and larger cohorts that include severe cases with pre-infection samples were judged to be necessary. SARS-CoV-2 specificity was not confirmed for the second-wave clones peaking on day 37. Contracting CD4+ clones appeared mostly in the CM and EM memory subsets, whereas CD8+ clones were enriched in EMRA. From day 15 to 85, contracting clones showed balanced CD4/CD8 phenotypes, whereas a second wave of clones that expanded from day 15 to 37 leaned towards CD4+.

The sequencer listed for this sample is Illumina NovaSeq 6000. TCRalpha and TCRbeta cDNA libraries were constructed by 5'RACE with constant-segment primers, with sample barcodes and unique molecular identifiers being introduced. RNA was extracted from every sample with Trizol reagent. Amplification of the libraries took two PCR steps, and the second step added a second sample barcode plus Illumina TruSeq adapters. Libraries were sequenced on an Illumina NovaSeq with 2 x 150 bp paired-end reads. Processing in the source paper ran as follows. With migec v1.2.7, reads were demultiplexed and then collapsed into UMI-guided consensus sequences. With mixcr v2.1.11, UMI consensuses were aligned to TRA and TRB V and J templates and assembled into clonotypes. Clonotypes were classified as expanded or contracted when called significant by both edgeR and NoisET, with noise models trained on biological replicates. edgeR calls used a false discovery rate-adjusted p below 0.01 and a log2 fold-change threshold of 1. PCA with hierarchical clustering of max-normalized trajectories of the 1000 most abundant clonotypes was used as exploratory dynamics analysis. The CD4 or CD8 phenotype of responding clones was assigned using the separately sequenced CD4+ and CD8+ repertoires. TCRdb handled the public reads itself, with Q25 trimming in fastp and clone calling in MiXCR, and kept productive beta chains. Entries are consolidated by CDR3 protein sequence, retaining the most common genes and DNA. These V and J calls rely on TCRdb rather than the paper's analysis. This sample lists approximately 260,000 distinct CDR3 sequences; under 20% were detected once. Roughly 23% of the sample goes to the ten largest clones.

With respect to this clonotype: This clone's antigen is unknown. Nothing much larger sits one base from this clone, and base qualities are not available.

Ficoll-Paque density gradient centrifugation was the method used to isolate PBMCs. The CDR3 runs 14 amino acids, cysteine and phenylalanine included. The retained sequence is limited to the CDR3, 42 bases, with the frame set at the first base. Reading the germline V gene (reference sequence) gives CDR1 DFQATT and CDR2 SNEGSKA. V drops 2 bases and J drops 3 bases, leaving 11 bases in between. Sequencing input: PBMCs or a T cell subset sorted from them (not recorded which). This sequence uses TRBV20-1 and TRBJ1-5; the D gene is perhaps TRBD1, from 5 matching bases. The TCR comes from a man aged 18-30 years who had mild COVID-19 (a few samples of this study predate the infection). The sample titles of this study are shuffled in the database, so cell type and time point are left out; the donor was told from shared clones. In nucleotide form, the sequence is TGCAGTGCTAGATCAGGGATGGACAATCAGCCCCAGCATTTT. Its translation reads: CSARSGMDNQPQHF.